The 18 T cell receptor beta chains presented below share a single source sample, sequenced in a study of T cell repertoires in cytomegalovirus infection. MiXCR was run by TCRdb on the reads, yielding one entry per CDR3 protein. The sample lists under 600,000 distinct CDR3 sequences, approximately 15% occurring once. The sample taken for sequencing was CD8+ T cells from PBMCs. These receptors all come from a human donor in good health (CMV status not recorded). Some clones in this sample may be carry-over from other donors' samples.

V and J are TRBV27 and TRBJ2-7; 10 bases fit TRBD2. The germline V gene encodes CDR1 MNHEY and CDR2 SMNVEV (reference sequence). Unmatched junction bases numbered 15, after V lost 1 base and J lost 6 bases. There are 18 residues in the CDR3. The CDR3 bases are TGTGCCAGCAGTTTATTTGGTAGTAGCGGGAGGCCCCTTTTCGAGCAGTACTTC. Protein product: CASSLFGSSGRPLFEQYF.

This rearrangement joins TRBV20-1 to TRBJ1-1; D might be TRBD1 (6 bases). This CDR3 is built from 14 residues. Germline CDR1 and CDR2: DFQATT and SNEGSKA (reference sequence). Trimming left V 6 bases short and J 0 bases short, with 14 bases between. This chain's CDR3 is CSASTGALNTEAFF. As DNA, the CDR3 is TGCAGTGCCAGTACGGGGGCCTTGAACACTGAAGCTTTCTTT.

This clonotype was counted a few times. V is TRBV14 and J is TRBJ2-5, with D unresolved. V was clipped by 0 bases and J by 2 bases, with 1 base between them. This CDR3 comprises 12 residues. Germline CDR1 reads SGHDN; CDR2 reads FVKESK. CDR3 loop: CASSQEQETQYF. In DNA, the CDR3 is TGTGCCAGCAGCCAAGAGCAAGAGACCCAGTACTTC. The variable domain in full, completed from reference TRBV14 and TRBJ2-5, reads EAGVTQFPSHSVIEKGQTVTLRCDPISGHDNLYWYRRVMGKEIKFLLHFVKESKQDESGMPNNRFLAERTGGTYSTLKVQPAELEDSGVYFCASSQEQETQYFGPGTRLLVL.

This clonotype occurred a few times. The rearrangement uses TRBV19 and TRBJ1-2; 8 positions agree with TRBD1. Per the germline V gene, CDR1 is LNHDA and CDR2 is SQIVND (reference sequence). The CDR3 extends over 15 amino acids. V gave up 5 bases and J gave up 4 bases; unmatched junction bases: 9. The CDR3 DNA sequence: TGTGCCAGTAGTCCTTGGGACAGGCTCACCTATGGCTACACCTTC. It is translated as CASSPWDRLTYGYTF.

CDR3 sequence (DNA): TGTGCCAGCAGCCAAGATCTTGGGACTAGCGGGGGGGGGAAAGAGACCCAGTACTTC. It codes for CASSQDLGTSGGGKETQYF. This sequence joins TRBV3-1 and TRBJ2-5; TRBD2 matches at 16 bases. CDR3 size: 19 residues. CDR1 is LGHDT and CDR2 is YNNKEL in the germline V gene (reference sequence). The junction had 7 bases not matched to a gene; V was cut back by 0 bases and J by 3 bases.

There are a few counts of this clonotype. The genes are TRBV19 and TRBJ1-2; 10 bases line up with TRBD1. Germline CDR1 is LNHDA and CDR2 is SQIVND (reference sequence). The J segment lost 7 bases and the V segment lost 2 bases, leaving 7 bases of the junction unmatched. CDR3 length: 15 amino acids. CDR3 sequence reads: CASSIRDRGSGGYTF. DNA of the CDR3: TGTGCCAGTAGTATAAGGGACAGGGGATCAGGTGGCTACACCTTC.

CDR3 coding DNA: TGTGCCAGCAGCCAAGCGTTGGGAATCTACGAGCAGTACTTC. It specifies CASSQALGIYEQYF. The J gene is TRBJ2-7, the V gene TRBV3-1, with D uncertain. V shed 1 base and J shed 3 bases, with 10 bases lying between them. CDR3 size: 14 residues. Germline loops: CDR1 LGHDT, CDR2 YNNKEL (reference sequence).

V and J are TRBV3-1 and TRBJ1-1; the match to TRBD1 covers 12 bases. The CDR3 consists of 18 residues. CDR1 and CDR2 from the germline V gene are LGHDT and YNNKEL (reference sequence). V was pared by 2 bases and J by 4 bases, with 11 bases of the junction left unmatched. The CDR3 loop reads CASSQNYRDRGRSTEAFF. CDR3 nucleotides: TGTGCCAGCAGCCAAAACTACCGGGACAGGGGGCGGAGCACTGAAGCTTTCTTT.

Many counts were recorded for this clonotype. This CDR3 reads CASTSGDGETQYF. CDR3 DNA sequence: TGTGCCAGCACCTCGGGGGACGGGGAGACCCAGTACTTC. The chain links TRBV12-3 or TRBV12-4 to TRBJ2-5; a weak D match, TRBD2 (6 bases). The CDR3 has 13 amino acids. Deletions cut 7 bases from V and 5 bases from J, with 14 bases between.

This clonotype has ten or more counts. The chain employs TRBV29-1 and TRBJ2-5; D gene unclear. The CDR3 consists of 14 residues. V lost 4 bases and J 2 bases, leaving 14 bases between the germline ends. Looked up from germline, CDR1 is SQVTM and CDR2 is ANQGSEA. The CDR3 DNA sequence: TGCAGCGTTGTCCCCAGAGAAAAGCAAGAGACCCAGTACTTC. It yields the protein CSVVPREKQETQYF.

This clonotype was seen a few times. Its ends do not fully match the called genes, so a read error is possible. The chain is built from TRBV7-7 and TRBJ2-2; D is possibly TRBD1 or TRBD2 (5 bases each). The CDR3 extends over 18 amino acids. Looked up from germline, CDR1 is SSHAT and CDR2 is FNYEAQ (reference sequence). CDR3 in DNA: TGTGCTAGCAGTCAAGAGGGGTCGAGGGATCTGAACACCGGGGAGCTGTTTTTT. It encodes CASSQEGSRDLNTGELFF.

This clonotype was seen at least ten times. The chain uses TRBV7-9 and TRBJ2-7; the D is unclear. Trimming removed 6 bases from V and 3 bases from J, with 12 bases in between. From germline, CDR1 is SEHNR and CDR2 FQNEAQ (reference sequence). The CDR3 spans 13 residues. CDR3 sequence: CASSRNRNYEQYF. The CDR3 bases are TGTGCCAGCAGTCGGAACAGAAACTACGAGCAGTACTTC.

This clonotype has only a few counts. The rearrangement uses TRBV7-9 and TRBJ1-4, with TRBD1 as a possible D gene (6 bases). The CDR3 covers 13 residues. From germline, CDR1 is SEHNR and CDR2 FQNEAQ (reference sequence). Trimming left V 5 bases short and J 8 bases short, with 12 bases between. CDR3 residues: CASSPLQGEKLFF. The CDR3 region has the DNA TGTGCCAGCAGCCCCTTACAGGGCGAAAAACTGTTTTTT. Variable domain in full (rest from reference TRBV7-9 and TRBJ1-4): DTGVSQNPRHKITKRGQNVTFRCDPISEHNRLYWYRQTLGQGPEFLTYFQNEAQLEKSRLLSDRFSAERPKGSFSTLEIQRTEQGDSAMYLCASSPLQGEKLFFGSGTQLSVL.

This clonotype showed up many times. DNA for the CDR3: TGTGCCAGCAGCCCCACTCGGCAGGGGAACAATCAGCCCCAGCATTTT. Encoded protein: CASSPTRQGNNQPQHF. J is TRBJ1-5 and V is TRBV6-1; maybe TRBD1 (6 bases). Trimming pared 6 bases from V and 3 bases from J, leaving 18 bases between. The CDR3 is 16 amino acids. Looked up from germline, CDR1 is MNHNS and CDR2 is SASEGT.

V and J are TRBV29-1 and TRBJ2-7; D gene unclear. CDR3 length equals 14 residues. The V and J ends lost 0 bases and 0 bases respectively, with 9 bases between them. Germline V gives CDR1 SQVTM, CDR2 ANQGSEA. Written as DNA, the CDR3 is TGCAGCGTTGAAGATTTGACGAGCTCCTACGAGCAGTACTTC. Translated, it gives CSVEDLTSSYEQYF.

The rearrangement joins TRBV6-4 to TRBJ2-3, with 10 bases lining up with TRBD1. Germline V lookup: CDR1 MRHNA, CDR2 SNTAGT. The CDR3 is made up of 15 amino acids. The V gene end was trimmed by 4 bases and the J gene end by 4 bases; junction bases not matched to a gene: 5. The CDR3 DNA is TGTGCCAGCAGTGGGACAGGGGGAAGCTCAGATACGCAGTATTTT. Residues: CASSGTGGSSDTQYF.

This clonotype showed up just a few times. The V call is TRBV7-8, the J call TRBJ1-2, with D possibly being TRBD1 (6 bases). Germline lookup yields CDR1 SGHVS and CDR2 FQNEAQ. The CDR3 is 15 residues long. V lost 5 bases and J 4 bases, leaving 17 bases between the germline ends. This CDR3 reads CASSPQMPQGYGYTF. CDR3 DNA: TGTGCCAGCAGCCCCCAGATGCCACAGGGCTATGGCTACACCTTC.

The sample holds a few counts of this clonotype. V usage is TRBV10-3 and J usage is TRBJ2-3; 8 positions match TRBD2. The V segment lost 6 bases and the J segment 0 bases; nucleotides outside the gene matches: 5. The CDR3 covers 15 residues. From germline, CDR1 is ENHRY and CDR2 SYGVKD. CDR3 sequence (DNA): TGTGCCATCAGGGCGAGCGGGGGAAGCACAGATACGCAGTATTTT. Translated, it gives CAIRASGGSTDTQYF.